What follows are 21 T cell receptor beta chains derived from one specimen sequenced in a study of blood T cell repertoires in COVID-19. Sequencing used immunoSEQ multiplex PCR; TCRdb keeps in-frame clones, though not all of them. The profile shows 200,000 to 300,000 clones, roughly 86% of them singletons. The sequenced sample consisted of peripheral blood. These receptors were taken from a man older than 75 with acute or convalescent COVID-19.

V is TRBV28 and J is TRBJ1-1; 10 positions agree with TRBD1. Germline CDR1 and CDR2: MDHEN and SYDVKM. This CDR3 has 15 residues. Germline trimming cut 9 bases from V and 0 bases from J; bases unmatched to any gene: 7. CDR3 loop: CASRQGATLNTEAFF. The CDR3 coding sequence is TGTGCCAGTAGACAGGGGGCTACATTGAACACTGAAGCTTTCTTT.

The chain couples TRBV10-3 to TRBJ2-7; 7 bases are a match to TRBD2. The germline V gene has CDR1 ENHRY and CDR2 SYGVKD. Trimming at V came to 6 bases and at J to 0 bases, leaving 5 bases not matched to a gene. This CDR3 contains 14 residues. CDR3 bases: TGTGCCATCAGGGGCGGGACTATCTCCTACGAGCAGTACTTC. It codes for CAIRGGTISYEQYF.

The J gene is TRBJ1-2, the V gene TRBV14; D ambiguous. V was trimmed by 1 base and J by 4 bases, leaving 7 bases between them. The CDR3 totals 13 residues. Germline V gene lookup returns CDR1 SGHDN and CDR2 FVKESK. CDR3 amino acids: CASSQGQIYGYTF. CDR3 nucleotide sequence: TGTGCCAGCAGCCAAGGGCAAATCTATGGCTACACCTTC.

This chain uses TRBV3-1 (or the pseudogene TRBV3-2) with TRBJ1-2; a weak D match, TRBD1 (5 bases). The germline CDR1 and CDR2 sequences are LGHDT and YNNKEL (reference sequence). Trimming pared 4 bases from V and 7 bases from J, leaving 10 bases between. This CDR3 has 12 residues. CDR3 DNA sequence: TGTGCCAGCAGCCTGACAGCGACTGGCTACACCTTC. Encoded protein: CASSLTATGYTF.

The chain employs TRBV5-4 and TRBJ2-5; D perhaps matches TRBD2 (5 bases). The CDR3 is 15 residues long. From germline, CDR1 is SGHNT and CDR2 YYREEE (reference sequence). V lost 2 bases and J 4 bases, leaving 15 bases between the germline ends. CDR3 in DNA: TGTGCCAGCAGCTTTATTGATACGGCGGGAGAGACCCAGTACTTC. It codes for CASSFIDTAGETQYF.

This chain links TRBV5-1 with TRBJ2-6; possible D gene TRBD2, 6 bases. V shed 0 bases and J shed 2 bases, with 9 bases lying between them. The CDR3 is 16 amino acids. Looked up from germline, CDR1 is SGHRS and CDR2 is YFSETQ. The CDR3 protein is CASSLEWGAGANVLTF. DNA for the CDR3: TGCGCCAGCAGCTTGGAATGGGGGGCTGGGGCCAACGTCCTGACTTTC.

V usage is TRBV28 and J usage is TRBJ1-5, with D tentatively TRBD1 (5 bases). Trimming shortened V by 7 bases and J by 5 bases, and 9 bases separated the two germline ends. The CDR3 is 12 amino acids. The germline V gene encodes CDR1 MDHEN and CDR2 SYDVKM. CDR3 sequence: CASTSGDQPQHF. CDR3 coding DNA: TGTGCCAGCACCTCGGGGGATCAGCCCCAGCATTTT.

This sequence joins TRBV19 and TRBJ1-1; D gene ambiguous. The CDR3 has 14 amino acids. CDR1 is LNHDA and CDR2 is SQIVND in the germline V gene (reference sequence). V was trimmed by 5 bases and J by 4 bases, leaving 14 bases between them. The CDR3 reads CASSYYGGRTEAFF. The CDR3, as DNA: TGTGCCAGTAGTTATTACGGCGGCCGCACTGAAGCTTTCTTT.

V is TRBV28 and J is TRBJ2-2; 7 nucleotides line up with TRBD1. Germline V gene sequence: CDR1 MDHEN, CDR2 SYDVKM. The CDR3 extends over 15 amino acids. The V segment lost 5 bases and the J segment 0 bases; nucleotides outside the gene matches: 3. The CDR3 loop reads CASSRGGPNTGELFF. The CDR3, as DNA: TGTGCCAGCAGTCGAGGGGGCCCGAACACCGGGGAGCTGTTTTTT.

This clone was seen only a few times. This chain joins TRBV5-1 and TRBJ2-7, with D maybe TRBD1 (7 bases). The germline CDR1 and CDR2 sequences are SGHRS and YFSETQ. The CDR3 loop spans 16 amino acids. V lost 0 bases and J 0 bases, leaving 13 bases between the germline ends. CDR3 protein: CASSLGGDSHSYEQYF. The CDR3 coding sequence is TGCGCCAGCAGCTTGGGGGGGGACAGCCACTCCTACGAGCAGTACTTC.

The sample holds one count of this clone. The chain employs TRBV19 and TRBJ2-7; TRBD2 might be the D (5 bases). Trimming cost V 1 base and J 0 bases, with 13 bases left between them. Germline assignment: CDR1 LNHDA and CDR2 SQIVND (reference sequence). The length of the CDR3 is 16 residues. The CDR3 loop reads CASSIGSGITSYEQYF. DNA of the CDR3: TGTGCCAGTAGTATAGGGTCCGGGATTACCTCCTACGAGCAGTACTTC.

The CDR3 loop reads CAIRGQQTNTGELFF. CDR3 coding DNA: TGTGCCATCAGGGGACAGCAAACGAACACCGGGGAGCTGTTTTTT. V usage is TRBV10-3 and J usage is TRBJ2-2, with 7 nucleotides matching TRBD1. Per the germline V gene, CDR1 is ENHRY and CDR2 is SYGVKD. This CDR3 spans 15 amino acids. Losses at the gene ends were 6 bases for V and 0 bases for J; bases not matched to a gene: 4.

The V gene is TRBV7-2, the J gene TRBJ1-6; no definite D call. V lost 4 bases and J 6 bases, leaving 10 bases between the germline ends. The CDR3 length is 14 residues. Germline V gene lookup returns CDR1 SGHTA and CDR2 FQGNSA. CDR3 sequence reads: CASSSRDFNSPLHF. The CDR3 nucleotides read TGTGCCAGCAGCTCCCGGGATTTTAATTCACCCCTCCACTTT.

CDR3 loop: CASGFWRGGEQYF. The DNA of the CDR3 is TGTGCCAGCGGGTTTTGGAGAGGAGGCGAGCAGTACTTC. This chain joins TRBV3-1 (or the pseudogene TRBV3-2) and TRBJ2-7; D is perhaps TRBD2 (5 bases). Germline loops: CDR1 LGHDT, CDR2 YNNKEL (reference sequence). The CDR3 is 13 residues long. The V end lost 8 bases, the J end lost 6 bases, and 17 bases lay between the germline ends.

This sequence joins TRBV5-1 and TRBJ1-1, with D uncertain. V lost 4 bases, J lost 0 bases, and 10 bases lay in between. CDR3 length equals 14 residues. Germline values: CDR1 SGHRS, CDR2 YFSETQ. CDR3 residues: CASSITDLNTEAFF. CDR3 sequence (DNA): TGCGCCAGCAGCATAACAGATCTGAACACTGAAGCTTTCTTT.

The CDR3 sequence: CASSLEWTSKNSPLHF. The CDR3 DNA follows: TGTGCCAGCAGCTTGGAGTGGACTAGCAAAAATTCACCCCTCCACTTT. This chain connects TRBV5-6 to TRBJ1-6; no clear D. V lost 0 bases and J lost 7, with 14 bases in between. Germline V lookup: CDR1 SGHDT, CDR2 YYEEEE. The CDR3 totals 16 residues.

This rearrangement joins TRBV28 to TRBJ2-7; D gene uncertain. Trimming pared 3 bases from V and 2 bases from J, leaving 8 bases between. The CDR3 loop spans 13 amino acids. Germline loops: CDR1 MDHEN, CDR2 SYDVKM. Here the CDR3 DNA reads TGTGCCAGCAGTTTGAGGTATCCCTACGAGCAGTACTTC. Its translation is CASSLRYPYEQYF.

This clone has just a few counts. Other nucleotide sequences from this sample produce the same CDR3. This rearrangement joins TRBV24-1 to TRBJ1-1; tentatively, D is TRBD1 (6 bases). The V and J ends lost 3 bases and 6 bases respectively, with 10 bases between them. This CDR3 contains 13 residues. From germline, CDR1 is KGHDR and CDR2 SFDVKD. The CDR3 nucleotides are TGTGCCACCAGTGATCCCAGGGGTTCTGAAGCTTTCTTT. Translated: CATSDPRGSEAFF.

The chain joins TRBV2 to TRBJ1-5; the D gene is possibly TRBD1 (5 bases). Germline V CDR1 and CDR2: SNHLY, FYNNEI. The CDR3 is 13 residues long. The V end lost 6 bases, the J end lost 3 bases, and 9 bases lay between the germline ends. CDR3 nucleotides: TGTGCCAGCAGGGGGGGGTACAATCAGCCCCAGCATTTT. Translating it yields CASRGGYNQPQHF.

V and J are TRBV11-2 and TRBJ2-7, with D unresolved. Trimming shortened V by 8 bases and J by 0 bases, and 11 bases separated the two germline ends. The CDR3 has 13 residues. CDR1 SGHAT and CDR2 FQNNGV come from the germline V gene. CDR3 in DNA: TGTGCCAGCGGGCAAAAACTCTCCTACGAGCAGTACTTC. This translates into CASGQKLSYEQYF.

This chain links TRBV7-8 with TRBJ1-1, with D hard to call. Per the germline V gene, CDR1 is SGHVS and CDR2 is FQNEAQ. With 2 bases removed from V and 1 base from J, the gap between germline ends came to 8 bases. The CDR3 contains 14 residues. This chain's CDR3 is CASSLRYPNTEAFF. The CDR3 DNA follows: TGTGCCAGCAGCTTACGTTATCCGAACACTGAAGCTTTCTTT.